This T cell receptor (beta chain) emerged from a study of control samples from healthy donors and cancer patients (dated by TCRdb to 2020 to 2021). CDR1 and CDR2 were assigned from the germline V gene as SGHDT and YYEEEE. From the cysteine up to the phenylalanine, the CDR3 has a length of 13 residues. Only CDR3 DNA is held: 39 bases, read in frame from base 1. V loses 4 bases of germline sequence and J loses 1 base, and the interval between the two ends is 9 bases. Comments on this clone: This clone's antigen is unknown. Per-base quality was not reported, and no clone a single base away is much larger than it.

The library relied on the immunoSEQ multiplex PCR assay. The source is immuneACCESS, and TCRdb retained only in-frame sequences with V and J called. Part of the clones is not carried over; for the studies checked, unresolved V genes explain less than half of this, and the remainder is unexplained. The sample table records 21,000 or so clones; about 85% of these occur just once. Clones ranked in the top ten supply roughly 40% of the sample. Recombination joined TRBV5-6 with TRBJ2-7; possibly the D gene is TRBD2, per 5 matching bases. The sequence derives from a man between 60 and 70 years old with head and neck cancer. Material for sequencing was PBMCs. The CDR3 is CASSQDLSYEQYF. The DNA is TGTGCCAGCAGCCAGGACTTATCCTACGAGCAGTACTTC.